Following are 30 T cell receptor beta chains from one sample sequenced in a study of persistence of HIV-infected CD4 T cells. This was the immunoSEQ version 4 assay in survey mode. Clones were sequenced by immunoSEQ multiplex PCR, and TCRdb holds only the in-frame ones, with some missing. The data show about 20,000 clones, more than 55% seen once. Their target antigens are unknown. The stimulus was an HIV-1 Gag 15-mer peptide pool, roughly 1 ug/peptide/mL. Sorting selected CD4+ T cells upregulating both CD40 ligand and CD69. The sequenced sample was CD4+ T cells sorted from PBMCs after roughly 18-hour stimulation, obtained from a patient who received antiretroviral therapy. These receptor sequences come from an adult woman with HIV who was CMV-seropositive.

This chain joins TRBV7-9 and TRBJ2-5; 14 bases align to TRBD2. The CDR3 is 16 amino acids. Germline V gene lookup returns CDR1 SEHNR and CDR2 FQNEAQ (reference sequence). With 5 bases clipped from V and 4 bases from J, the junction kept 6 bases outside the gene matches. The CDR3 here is CASSPRLAGGAETQYF. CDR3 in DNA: TGTGCCAGCAGCCCTCGACTAGCGGGGGGGGCAGAGACCCAGTACTTC.

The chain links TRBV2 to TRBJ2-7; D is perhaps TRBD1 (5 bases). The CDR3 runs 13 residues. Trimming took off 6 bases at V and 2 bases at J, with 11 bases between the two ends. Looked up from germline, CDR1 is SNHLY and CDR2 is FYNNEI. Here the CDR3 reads CASRLDSPYEQYF. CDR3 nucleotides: TGTGCCAGCAGGTTAGACAGTCCCTACGAGCAGTACTTC.

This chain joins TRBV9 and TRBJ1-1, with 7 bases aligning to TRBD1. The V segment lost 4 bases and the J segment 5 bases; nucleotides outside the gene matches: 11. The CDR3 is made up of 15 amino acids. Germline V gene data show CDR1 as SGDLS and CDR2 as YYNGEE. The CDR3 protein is CASSNTGVRRTEAFF. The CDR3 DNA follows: TGTGCCAGCAGCAATACAGGGGTAAGAAGAACTGAAGCTTTCTTT. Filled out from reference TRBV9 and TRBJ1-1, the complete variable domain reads DSGVTQTPKHLITATGQRVTLRCSPRSGDLSVYWYQQSLDQGLQFLIQYYNGEERAKGNILERFSAQQFPDLHSELNLSSLELGDSALYFCASSNTGVRRTEAFFGQGTRLTVV.

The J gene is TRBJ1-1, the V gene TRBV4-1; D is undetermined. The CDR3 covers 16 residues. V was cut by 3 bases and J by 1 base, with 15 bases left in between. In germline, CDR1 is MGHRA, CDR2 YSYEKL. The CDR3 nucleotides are TGCGCCAGCAGCCATACAGCCTCCGTCGAGAACACTGAAGCTTTCTTT. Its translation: CASSHTASVENTEAFF.

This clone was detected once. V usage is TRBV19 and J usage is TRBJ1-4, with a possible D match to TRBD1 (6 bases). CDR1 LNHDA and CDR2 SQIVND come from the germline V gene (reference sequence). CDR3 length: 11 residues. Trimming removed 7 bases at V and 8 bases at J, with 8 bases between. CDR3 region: CASTGGEKLFF. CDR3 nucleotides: TGTGCCAGTACCGGGGGCGAAAAACTGTTTTTT. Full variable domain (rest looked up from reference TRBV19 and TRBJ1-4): DGGITQSPKYLFRKEGQNVTLSCEQNLNHDAMYWYRQDPGQGLRLIYYSQIVNDFQKGDIAEGYSVSREKKESFPLTVTSAQKNPTAFYLCASTGGEKLFFGSGTQLSVL.

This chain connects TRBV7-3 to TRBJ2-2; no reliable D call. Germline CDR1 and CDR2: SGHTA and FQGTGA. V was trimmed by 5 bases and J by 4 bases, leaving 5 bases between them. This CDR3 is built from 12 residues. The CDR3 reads CASSPSTGELFF. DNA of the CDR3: TGTGCCAGCAGCCCCTCCACCGGGGAGCTGTTTTTT.

CDR3 region: CASSPQRAEAFF. The CDR3 DNA is TGTGCCAGCAGCCCTCAGAGGGCTGAAGCTTTCTTT. The chain has TRBV7-2 and TRBJ1-1; no definite D call. Per the germline V gene, CDR1 is SGHTA and CDR2 is FQGNSA. There are 12 residues in the CDR3. V lost 5 bases to trimming and J lost 6 bases, with 10 bases between them.

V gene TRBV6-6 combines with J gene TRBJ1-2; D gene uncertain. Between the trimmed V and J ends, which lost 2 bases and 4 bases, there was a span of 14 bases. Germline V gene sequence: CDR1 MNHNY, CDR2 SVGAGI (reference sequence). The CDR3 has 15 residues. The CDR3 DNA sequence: TGTGCCAGCAGTTACGAGATAGTAACGCTCTATGGCTACACCTTC. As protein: CASSYEIVTLYGYTF.

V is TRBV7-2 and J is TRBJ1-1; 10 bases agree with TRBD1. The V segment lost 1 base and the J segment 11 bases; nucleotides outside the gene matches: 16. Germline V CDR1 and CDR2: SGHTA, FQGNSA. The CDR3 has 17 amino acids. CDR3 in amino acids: CASSLGALAPGQGYAFF. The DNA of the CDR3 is TGTGCCAGCAGCTTAGGGGCCCTTGCCCCGGGACAGGGGTATGCTTTCTTT.

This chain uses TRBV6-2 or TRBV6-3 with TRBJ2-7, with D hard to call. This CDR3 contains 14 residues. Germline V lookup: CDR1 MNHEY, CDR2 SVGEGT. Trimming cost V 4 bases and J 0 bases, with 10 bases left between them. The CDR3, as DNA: TGTGCCAGCAGTTCTTGGCCGGCCTCCTACGAGCAGTACGTC. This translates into CASSSWPASYEQYV.

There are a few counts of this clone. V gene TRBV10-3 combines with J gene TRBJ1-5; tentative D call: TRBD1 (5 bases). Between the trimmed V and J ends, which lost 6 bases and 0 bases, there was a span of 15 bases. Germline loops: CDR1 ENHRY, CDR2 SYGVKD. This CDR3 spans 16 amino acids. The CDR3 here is CAISAGTENSNQPQHF. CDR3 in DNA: TGTGCCATCAGCGCCGGGACGGAAAATAGCAATCAGCCCCAGCATTTT.

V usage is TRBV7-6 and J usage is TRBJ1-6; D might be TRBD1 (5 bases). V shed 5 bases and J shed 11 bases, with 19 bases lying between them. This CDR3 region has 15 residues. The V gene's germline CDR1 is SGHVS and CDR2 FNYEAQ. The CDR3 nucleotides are TGTGCCAGCAGCCCCTCGGGGCTCTCCTACGCACCCCTCCACTTT. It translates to CASSPSGLSYAPLHF.

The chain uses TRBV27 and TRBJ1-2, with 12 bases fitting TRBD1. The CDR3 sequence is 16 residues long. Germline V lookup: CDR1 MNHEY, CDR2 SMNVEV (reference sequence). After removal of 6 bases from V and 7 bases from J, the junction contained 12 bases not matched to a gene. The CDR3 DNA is TGTGCCAGCAGGGTGACCGGGACAGGGGGCGCTGGTGGCTACACCTTC. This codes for CASRVTGTGGAGGYTF.

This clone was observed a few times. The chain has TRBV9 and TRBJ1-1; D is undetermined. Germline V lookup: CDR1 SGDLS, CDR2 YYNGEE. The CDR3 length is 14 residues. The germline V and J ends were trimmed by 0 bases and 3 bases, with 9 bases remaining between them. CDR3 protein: CASSVGTTDTEAFF. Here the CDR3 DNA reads TGTGCCAGCAGCGTAGGGACGACGGACACTGAAGCTTTCTTT.

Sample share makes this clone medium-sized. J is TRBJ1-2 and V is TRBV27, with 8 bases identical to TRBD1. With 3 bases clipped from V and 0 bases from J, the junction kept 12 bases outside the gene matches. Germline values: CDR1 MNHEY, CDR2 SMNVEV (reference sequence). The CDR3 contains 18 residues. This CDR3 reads CASSFLPLRTGTNYGYTF. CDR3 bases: TGTGCCAGCAGTTTCTTGCCCCTTAGGACAGGGACTAACTATGGCTACACCTTC.

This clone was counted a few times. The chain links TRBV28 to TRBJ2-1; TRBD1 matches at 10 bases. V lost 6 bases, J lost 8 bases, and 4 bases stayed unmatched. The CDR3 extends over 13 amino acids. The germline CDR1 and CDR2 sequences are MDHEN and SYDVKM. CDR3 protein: CASRQTGGHEQFF. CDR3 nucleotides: TGTGCCAGCAGACAGACAGGGGGCCATGAGCAGTTCTTC.

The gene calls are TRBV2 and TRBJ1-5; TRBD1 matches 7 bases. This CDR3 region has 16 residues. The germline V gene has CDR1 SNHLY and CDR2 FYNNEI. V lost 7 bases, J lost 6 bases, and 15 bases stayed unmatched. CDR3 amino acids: CASTLIGGRGSQPQHF. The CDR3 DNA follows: TGTGCCAGCACCCTTATTGGGGGCAGGGGGTCTCAGCCCCAGCATTTT.

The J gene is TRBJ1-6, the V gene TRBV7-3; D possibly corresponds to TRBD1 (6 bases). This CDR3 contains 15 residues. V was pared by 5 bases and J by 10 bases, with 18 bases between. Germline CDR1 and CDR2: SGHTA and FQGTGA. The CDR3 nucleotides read TGTGCCAGCAGCCTCGGGGGGCGATCGGAATCACCCCTCCACTTT. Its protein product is CASSLGGRSESPLHF.

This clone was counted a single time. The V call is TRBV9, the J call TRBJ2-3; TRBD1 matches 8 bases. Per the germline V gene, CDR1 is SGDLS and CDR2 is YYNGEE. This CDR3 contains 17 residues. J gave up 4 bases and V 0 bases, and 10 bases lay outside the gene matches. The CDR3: CASSVDPGGLVADTQYF. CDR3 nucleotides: TGTGCCAGCAGCGTAGACCCAGGGGGCTTAGTTGCAGATACGCAGTATTTT.

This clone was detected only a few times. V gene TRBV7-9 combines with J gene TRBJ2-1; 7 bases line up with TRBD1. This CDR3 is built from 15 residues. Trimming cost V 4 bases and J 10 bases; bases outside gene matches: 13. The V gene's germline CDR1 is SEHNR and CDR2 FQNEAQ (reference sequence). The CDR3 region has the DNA TGTGCCAGCAGCTGGGCCCGGGACAGAATGTACGAGCAGTTCTTC. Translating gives CASSWARDRMYEQFF.

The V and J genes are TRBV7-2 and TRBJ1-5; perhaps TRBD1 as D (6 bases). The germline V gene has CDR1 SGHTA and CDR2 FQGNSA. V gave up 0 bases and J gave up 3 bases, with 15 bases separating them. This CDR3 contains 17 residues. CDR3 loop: CASSLAGGTPYNQPQHF. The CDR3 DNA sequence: TGTGCCAGCAGCTTAGCGGGGGGGACACCTTACAATCAGCCCCAGCATTTT. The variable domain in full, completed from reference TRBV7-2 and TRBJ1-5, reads GAGVSQSPSNKVTEKGKDVELRCDPISGHTALYWYRQSLGQGLEFLIYFQGNSAPDKSGLPSDRFSAERTGGSVSTLTIQRTQQEDSAVYLCASSLAGGTPYNQPQHFGDGTRLSIL.

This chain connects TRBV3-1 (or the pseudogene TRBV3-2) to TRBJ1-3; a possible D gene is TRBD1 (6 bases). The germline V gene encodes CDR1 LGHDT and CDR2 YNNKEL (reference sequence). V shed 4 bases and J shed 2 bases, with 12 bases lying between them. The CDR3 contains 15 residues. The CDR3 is CASSPSGVPGNTIYF. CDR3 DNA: TGTGCCAGCAGCCCGTCAGGGGTCCCTGGAAACACCATATATTTT.

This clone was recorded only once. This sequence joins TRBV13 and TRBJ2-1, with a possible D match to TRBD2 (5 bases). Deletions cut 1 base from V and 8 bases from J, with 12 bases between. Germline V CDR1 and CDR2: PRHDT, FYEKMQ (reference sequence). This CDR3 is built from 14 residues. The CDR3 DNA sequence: TGTGCCAGCAGCTTAGCGGACTCTAGGCATGAGCAGTTCTTC. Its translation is CASSLADSRHEQFF.

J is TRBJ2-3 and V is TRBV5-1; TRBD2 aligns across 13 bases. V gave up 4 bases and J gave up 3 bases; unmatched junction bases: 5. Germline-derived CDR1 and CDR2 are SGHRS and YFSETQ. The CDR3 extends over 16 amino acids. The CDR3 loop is CASSPGTSGVTDTQYF. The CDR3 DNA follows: TGCGCCAGCAGCCCGGGGACTAGCGGGGTAACAGATACGCAGTATTTT.

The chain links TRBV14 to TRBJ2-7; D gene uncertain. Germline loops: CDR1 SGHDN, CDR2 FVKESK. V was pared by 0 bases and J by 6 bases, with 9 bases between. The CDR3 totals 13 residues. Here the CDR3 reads CASSQDSFSEQYF. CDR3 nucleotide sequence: TGTGCCAGCAGCCAAGACAGCTTTTCCGAGCAGTACTTC.

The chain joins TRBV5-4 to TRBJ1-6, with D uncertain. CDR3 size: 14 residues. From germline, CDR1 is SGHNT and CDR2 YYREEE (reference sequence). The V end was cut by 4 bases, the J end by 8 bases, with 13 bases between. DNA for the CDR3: TGTGCCAGCAGCCTTACGGTTGGAGATTCACCCCTCCACTTT. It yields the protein CASSLTVGDSPLHF.

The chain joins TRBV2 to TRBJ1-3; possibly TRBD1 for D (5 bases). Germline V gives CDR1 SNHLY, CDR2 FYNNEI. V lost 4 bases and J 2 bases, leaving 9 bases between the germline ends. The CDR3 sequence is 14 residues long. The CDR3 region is CASSGQRAGNTIYF. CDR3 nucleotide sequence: TGTGCCAGCAGTGGACAGCGGGCTGGAAACACCATATATTTT.

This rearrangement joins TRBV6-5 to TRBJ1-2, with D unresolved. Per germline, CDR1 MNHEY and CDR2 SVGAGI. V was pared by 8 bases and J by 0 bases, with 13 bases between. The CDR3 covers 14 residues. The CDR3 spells CASGKSPPNYGYTF. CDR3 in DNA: TGTGCCAGCGGAAAGAGCCCTCCTAACTATGGCTACACCTTC.

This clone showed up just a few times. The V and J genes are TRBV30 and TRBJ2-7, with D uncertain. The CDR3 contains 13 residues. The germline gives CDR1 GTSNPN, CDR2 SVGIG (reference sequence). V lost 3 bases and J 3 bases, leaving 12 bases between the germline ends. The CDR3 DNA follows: TGTGCCTGGAGCGCCCTGACCTTCTACGAGCAGTACTTC. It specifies CAWSALTFYEQYF.

Here the CDR3 DNA reads TGTGCCAGCAGCTTCGACGCAACTAATGAAAAACTGTTTTTT. Protein: CASSFDATNEKLFF. This chain joins TRBV13 and TRBJ1-4; D ambiguous. The germline gives CDR1 PRHDT, CDR2 FYEKMQ (reference sequence). V lost 3 bases to trimming and J lost 0 bases, with 5 bases between them. The CDR3 loop spans 14 amino acids.